The clone carrying this TCR beta chain was recorded only once. Its antigen is not identified. The assay was immunoSEQ multiplex PCR, and TCRdb's table has in-frame clones only and misses some. The repertoire holds 350,000 to 400,000 clones, with approximately 91% as singletons. This sample was taken from a study of Ad26.COV2.S vaccination and SARS-CoV-2 variants. Study-level information: Ad26.COV2.S shots went into the muscle once or twice, 56 days apart. Study results and caveats: Substantial breadth was reportedly displayed by spike-specific CD8+ and CD4+ T cell responses after vaccination.

Treatment specified: roughly 20 received Ad26.COV2.S at low or high dose, single or two shots; roughly five received placebo; per-sample allocation not given. Samples came from day 63 after the first vaccine or placebo injection. Donor was an adult aged 18-55 years in Boston. This receptor was taken from a person aged 18 to 59 who received the Ad26.COV2.S COVID-19 vaccine or a placebo. Source: peripheral blood, taken in a trial of Ad26.COV2.S vaccine versus placebo.

CDR3 in amino acids: CATSDSYTNTGELFF. CDR3 DNA: TGTGCCACCAGTGATTCCTATACGAACACCGGGGAGCTGTTTTTT. This chain joins TRBV24-1 and TRBJ2-2; no clear D gene. The CDR3 is made up of 15 amino acids. The V gene lost 2 bases and the J gene lost 0 bases, with 6 bases spanning the gap. Germline V gives CDR1 KGHDR, CDR2 SFDVKD.